The 2 T cell receptor beta chains reported below all come from one sample, sequenced in a study of cytomegalovirus exposure and HLA in healthy donors. The PCR employed 60 Vbeta primers together with 13 Jbeta primers. The data were produced by immunoSEQ multiplex PCR, yet TCRdb's version contains in-frame clones alone and is incomplete. Of more than 90,000 clones listed, around 70% are singletons. The sample comprised PBMCs. Receptors originate from a woman in her 50s in good health and CMV-seropositive.

This chain connects TRBV28 to TRBJ2-7, with 11 bases lining up with TRBD2. There are 15 residues in the CDR3. Germline V lookup: CDR1 MDHEN, CDR2 SYDVKM. Unmatched junction bases numbered 9, after V lost 6 bases and J lost 5 bases. The CDR3: CASRTGLAGPHEQYF. CDR3 DNA sequence: TGTGCCAGCAGGACCGGACTAGCGGGTCCCCACGAGCAGTACTTC.

The V and J genes are TRBV18 and TRBJ2-7, with TRBD1 matching over 8 bases. Germline lookup yields CDR1 KGHSH and CDR2 LQKENI. The CDR3 length is 15 residues. V lost 0 bases and J lost 4; bases outside the gene matches: 5. CDR3 amino acids: CASSPPDRGRYEQYF. CDR3 sequence (DNA): TGTGCCAGCTCACCACCCGACAGGGGACGATACGAGCAGTACTTC. Filled out from reference TRBV18 and TRBJ2-7, the complete variable domain reads NAGVMQNPRHLVRRRGQEARLRCSPMKGHSHVYWYRQLPEEGLKFMVYLQKENIIDESGMPKERFSAEFPKEGPSILRIQQVVRGDSAAYFCASSPPDRGRYEQYFGPGTRLTVT.